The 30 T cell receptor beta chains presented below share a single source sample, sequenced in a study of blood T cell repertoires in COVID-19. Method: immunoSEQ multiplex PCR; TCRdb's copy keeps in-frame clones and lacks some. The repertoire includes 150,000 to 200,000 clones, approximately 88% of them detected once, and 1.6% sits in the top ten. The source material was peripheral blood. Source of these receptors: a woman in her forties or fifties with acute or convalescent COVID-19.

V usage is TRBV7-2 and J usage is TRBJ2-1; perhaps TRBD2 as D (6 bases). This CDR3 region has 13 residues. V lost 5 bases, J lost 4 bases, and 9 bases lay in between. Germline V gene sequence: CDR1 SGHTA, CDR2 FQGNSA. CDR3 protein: CASSRAGYNEQFF. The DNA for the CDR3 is TGTGCCAGCAGCCGCGCGGGATACAATGAGCAGTTCTTC.

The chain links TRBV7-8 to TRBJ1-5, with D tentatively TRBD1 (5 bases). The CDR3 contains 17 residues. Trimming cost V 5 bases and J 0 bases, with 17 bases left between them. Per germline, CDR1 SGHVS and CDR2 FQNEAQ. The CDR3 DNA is TGTGCCAGCAGCCGAGGGACTTTGGGGGGTAGCAATCAGCCCCAGCATTTT. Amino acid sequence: CASSRGTLGGSNQPQHF.

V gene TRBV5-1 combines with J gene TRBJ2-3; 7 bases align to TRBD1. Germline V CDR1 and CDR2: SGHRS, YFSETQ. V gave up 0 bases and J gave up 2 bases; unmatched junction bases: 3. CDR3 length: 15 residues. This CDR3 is CASSLGTGITDTQYF. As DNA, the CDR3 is TGCGCCAGCAGCTTGGGGACAGGCATCACAGATACGCAGTATTTT. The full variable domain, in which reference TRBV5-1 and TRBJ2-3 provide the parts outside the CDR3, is KAGVTQTPRYLIKTRGQQVTLSCSPISGHRSVSWYQQTPGQGLQFLFEYFSETQRNKGNFPGRFSGRQFSNSRSEMNVSTLELGDSALYLCASSLGTGITDTQYFGPGTRLTVL.

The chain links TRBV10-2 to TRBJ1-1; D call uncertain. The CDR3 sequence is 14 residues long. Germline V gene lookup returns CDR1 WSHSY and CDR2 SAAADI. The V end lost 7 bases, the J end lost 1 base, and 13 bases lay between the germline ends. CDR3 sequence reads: CASKSQVRNTEAFF. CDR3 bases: TGCGCCAGCAAATCCCAGGTCCGGAACACTGAAGCTTTCTTT.

CDR3 in amino acids: CSASLGSSYNSPLHF. CDR3 bases: TGCAGTGCTAGTTTGGGCTCCTCCTATAATTCACCCCTCCACTTT. V gene TRBV20-1 combines with J gene TRBJ1-6; D is uncertain. The ends were cut back, 3 bases at V and 0 bases at J, with 9 bases in the middle. The CDR3 extends over 15 amino acids. Germline V lookup: CDR1 DFQATT, CDR2 SNEGSKA (reference sequence).

The CDR3 DNA is TGTGCCCGGACTCCAGGGGTGAACACTGAAGCTTTCTTT. Translating gives CARTPGVNTEAFF. This rearrangement joins TRBV30 to TRBJ1-1; possibly TRBD1 for D (6 bases). This CDR3 has 13 residues. V dropped 8 bases and J dropped 0 bases, with 13 bases sitting between them. The germline CDR1 and CDR2 sequences are GTSNPN and SVGIG (reference sequence).

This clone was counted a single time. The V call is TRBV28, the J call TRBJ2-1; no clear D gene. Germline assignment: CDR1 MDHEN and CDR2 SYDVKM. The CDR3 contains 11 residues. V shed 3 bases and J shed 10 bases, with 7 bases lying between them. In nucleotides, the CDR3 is TGTGCCAGCAGTTTCCCCGGGGAGCAGTTCTTC. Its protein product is CASSFPGEQFF.

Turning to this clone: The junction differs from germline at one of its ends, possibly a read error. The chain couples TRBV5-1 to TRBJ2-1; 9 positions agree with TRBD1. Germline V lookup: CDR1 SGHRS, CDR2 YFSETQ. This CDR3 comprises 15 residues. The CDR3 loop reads CASRLDGTGYNEQFF. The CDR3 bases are TGCGCCAGCAGATTGGATGGGACAGGGTATAATGAGCAGTTCTTC.

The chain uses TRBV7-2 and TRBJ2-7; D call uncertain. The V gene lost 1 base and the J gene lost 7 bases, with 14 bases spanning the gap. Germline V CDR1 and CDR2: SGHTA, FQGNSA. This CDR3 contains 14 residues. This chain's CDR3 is CASSLGSYTGEQYF. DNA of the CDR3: TGTGCCAGCAGCTTAGGTTCGTACACCGGGGAGCAGTACTTC. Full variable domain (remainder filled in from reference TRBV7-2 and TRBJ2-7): GAGVSQSPSNKVTEKGKDVELRCDPISGHTALYWYRQSLGQGLEFLIYFQGNSAPDKSGLPSDRFSAERTGGSVSTLTIQRTQQEDSAVYLCASSLGSYTGEQYFGPGTRLTVT.

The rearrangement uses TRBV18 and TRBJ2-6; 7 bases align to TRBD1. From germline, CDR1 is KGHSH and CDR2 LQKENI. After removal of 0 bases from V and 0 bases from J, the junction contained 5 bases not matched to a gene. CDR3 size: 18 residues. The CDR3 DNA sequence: TGTGCCAGCTCACCACCGGACAGGTTGGGCTCTGGGGCCAACGTCCTGACTTTC. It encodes CASSPPDRLGSGANVLTF.

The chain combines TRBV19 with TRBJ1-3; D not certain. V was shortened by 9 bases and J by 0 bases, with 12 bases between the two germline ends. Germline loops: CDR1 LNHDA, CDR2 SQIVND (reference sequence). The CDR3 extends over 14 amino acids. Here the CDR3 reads CASKGGISGNTIYF. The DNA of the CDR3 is TGTGCCAGCAAGGGAGGGATCTCTGGAAACACCATATATTTT.

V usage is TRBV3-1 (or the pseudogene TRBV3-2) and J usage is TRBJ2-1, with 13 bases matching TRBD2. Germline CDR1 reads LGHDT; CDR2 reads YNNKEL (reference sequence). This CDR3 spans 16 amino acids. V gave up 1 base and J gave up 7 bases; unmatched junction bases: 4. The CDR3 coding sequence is TGTGCCAGCAGCCAAGGGACTAGCGGGAGTATTAATGAGCAGTTCTTC. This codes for CASSQGTSGSINEQFF.

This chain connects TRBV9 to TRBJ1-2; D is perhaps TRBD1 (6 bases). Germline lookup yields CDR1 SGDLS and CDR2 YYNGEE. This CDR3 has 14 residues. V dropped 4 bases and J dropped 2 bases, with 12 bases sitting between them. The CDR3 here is CASSPIGGNYGYTF. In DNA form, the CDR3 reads TGTGCCAGCAGCCCCATAGGGGGAAACTATGGCTACACCTTC.

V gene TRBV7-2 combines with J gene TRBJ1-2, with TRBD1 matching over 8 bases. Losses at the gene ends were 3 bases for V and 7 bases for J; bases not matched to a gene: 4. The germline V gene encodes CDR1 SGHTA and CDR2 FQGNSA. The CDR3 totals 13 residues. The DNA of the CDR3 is TGTGCCAGCAGCTTCGGACAGGGTGGTGGCTACACCTTC. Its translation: CASSFGQGGGYTF.

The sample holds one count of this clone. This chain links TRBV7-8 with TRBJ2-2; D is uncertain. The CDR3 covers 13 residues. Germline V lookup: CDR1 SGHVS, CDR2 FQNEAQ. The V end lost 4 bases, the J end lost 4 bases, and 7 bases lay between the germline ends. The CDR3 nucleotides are TGTGCCAGCAGCTCTTACAGCACCGGGGAGCTGTTTTTT. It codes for CASSSYSTGELFF. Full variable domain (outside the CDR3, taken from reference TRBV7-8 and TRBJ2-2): GAGVSQSPRYKVAKRGQDVALRCDPISGHVSLFWYQQALGQGPEFLTYFQNEAQLDKSGLPSDRFFAERPEGSVSTLKIQRTQQEDSAVYLCASSSYSTGELFFGEGSRLTVL.

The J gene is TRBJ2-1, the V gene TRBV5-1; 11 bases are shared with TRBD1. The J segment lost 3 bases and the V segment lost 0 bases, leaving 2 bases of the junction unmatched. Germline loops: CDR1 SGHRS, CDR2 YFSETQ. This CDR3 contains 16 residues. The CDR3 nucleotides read TGCGCCAGCAGCTTGGGGACAGGGGGCAGCTACAATGAGCAGTTCTTC. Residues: CASSLGTGGSYNEQFF. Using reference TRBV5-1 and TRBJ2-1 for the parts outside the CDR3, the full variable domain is KAGVTQTPRYLIKTRGQQVTLSCSPISGHRSVSWYQQTPGQGLQFLFEYFSETQRNKGNFPGRFSGRQFSNSRSEMNVSTLELGDSALYLCASSLGTGGSYNEQFFGPGTRLTVL.

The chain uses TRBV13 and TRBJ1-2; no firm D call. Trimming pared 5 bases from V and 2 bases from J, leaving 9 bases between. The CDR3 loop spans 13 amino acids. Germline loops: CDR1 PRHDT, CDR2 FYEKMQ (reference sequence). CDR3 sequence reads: CASSTAGNYGYTF. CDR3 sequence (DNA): TGTGCCAGCAGCACTGCGGGGAACTATGGCTACACCTTC.

The CDR3 DNA follows: TGCGCCACCCCGGACAGGGGGCTCGGGGGAACCGTCTCCGAGCAGTACTTC. The encoded protein is CATPDRGLGGTVSEQYF. The chain has TRBV10-1 and TRBJ2-7; TRBD1 matches at 11 bases. CDR1 WNHNN and CDR2 SYGVQD come from the germline V gene (reference sequence). Germline trimming cut 10 bases from V and 6 bases from J; bases unmatched to any gene: 20. The CDR3 consists of 17 residues.

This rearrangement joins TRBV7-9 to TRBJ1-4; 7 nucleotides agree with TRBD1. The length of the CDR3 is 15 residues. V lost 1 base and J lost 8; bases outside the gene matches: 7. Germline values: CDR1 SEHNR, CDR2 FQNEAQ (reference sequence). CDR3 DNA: TGTGCCAGCAGCTTAGGTTACCGGGACAGCGAAAAACTGTTTTTT. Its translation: CASSLGYRDSEKLFF.

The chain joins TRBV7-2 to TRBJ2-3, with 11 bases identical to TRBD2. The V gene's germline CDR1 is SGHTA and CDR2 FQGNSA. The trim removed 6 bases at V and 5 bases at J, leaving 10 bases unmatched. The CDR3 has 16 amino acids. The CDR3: CASRLFSGGAGDTQYF. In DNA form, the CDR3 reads TGTGCCAGCAGACTCTTTAGCGGGGGGGCCGGAGATACGCAGTATTTT.

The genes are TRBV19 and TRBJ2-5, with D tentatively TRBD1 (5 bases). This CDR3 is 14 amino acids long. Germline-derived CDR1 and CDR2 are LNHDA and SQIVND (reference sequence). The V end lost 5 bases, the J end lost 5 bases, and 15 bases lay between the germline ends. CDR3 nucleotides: TGTGCCAGTAGTGCGCAGGGATTCGTGGAGACCCAGTACTTC. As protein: CASSAQGFVETQYF.

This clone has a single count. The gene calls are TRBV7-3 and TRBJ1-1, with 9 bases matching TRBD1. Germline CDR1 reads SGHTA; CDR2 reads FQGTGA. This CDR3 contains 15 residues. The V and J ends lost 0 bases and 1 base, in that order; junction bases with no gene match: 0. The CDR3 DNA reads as TGTGCCAGCAGCTTAACGACAGGGGGGAACACTGAAGCTTTCTTT. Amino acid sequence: CASSLTTGGNTEAFF.

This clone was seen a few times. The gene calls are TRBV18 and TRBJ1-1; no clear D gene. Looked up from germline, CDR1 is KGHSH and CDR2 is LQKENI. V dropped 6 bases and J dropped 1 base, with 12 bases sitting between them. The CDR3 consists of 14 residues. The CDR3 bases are TGTGCCAGCTCGCTGCTAACAGCGAACACTGAAGCTTTCTTT. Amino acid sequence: CASSLLTANTEAFF.

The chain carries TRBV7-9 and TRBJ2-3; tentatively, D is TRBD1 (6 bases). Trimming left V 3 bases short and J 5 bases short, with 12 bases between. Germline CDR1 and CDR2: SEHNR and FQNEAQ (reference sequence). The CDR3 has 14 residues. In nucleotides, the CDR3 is TGTGCCAGCAGCTTTGGACAGAGAAAAGATACGCAGTATTTT. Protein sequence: CASSFGQRKDTQYF.

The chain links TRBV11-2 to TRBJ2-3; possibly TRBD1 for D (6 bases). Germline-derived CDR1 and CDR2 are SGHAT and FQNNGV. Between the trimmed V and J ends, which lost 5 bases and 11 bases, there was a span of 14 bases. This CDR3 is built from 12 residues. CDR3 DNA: TGTGCCAGCAGCCCAGTCCGGGACAAGCAGTATTTT. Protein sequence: CASSPVRDKQYF.

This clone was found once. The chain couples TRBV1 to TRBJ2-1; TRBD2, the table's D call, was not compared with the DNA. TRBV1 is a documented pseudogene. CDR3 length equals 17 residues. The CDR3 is CTSSQGVLGTPYNEQFF. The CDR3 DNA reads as TGCACCAGCAGCCAAGGAGTTCTCGGGACTCCCTACAATGAGCAGTTCTTC.

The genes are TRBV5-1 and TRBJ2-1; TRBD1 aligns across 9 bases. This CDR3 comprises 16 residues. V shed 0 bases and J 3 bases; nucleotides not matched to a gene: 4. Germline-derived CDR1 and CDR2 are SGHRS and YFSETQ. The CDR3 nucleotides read TGCGCCAGCAGCTTGGGGGGGACAGGGAGCTACAATGAGCAGTTCTTC. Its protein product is CASSLGGTGSYNEQFF.

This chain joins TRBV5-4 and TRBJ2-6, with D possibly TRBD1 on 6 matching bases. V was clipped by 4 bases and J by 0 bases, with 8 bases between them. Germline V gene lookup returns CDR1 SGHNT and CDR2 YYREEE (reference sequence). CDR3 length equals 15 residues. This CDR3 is CASSPDSSGANVLTF. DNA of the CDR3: TGTGCCAGCAGCCCGGACAGCTCTGGGGCCAACGTCCTGACTTTC.

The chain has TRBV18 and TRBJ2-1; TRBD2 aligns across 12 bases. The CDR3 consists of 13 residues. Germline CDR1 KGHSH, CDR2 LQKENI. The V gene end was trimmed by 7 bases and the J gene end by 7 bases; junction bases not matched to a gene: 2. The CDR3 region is CASLTSGGNEQFF. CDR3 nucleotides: TGTGCCAGCTTGACTAGCGGGGGAAATGAGCAGTTCTTC.

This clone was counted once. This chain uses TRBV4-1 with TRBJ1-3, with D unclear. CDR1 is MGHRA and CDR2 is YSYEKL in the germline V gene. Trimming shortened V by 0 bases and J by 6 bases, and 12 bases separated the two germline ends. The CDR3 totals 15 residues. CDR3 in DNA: TGCGCCAGCAGCCAAGACGAGGGAACCCTAAACACCATATATTTT. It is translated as CASSQDEGTLNTIYF.